This T cell receptor beta chain was identified in a study of cytomegalovirus exposure and HLA in healthy donors. The PCR ran on 60 Vbeta and 13 Jbeta primers. The assay was immunoSEQ multiplex PCR, and TCRdb's table has in-frame clones only and misses some. The sample yields roughly 160,000 clones, around 75% seen once. Trimming took 6 bases from V and 2 from J, leaving 13 bases between them. CDR1 and CDR2 from the germline V gene are LNHDA and SQIVND (reference sequence). This CDR3 has 14 amino acids. The sequence was collected from a male donor in good health and CMV-seronegative. Sequenced: PBMCs. The chain couples TRBV19 to TRBJ1-2, with a weak D call TRBD1 (6 bases). The CDR3 region is CASRETGPNYGYTF. CDR3 sequence (DNA): TGTGCCAGTAGGGAAACAGGGCCCAACTATGGCTACACCTTC. The full variable domain, its missing parts supplied by reference TRBV19 and TRBJ1-2, is DGGITQSPKYLFRKEGQNVTLSCEQNLNHDAMYWYRQDPGQGLRLIYYSQIVNDFQKGDIAEGYSVSREKKESFPLTVTSAQKNPTAFYLCASRETGPNYGYTFGSGTRLTVV.